This T cell receptor (beta chain) was obtained from a study of early T cells in non-severe SARS-CoV-2 infection. Turning to the study itself: Whole-blood bulk RNA, unsorted, was sequenced, and chains were unpaired. General observations from the study: In VDJdb matching, anti-spike CD8 responses were favored while private and CD4 specificities went missing.

TCRdb re-called the 5' RACE reads with MiXCR, one entry per CDR3 protein. In the table there are about 30,000 distinct CDR3 sequences, 5.7% of which are singletons. Only a few counts were recorded for this clonotype. Antigen: not known. CDR1 and CDR2 (germline): WSHSY, SAAADI. There are 11 residues in the CDR3. Trimming stripped 2 bases from V and 3 bases from J, with 0 bases between. This TCR was recovered from an adult who was a healthcare worker with PCR-confirmed SARS-CoV-2 infection or an uninfected control (not recorded which). Material for sequencing was whole blood. The V and J genes are TRBV10-2 and TRBJ2-3; D not resolved. The chain's CDR3 is CASSETDTQYF. DNA for the CDR3: TGCGCCAGCAGTGAGACAGATACGCAGTATTTT.